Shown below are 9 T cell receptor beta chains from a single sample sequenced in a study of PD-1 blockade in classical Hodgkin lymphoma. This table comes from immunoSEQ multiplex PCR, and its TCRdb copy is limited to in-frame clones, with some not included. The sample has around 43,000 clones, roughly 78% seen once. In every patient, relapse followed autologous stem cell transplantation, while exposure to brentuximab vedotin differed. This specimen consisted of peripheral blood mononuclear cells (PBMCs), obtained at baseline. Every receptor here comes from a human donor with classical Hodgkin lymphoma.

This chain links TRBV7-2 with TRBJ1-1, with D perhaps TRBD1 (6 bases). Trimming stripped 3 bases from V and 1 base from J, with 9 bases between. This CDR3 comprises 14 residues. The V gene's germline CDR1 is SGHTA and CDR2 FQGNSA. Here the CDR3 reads CASSFRTANTEAFF. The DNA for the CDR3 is TGTGCCAGCAGCTTTAGGACAGCGAACACTGAAGCTTTCTTT.

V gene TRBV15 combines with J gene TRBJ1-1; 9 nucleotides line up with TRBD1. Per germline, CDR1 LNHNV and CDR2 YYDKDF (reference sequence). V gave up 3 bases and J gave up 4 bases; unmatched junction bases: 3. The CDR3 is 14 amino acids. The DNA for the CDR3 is TGTGCCACCAGCAGGGACAGGGGTACCACTGAAGCTTTCTTT. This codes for CATSRDRGTTEAFF.

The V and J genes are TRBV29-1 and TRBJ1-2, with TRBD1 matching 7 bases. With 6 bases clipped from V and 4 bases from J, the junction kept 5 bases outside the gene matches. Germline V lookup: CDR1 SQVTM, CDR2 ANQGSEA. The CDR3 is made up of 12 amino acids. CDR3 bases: TGCAGCGTCGGGGACAGCTTCTATGGCTACACCTTC. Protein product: CSVGDSFYGYTF.

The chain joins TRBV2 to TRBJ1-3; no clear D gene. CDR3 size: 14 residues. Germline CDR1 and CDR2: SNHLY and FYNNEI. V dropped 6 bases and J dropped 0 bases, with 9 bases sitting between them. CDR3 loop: CASRGILSGNTIYF. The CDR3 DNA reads TGTGCCAGCAGGGGGATTCTCTCTGGAAACACCATATATTTT.

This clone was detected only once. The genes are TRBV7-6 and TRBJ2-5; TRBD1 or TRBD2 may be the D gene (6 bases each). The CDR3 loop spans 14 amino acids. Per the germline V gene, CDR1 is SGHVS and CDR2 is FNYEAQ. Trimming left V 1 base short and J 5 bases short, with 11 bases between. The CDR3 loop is CASSLGGARETQYF. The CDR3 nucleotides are TGTGCCAGCAGCTTAGGGGGGGCCAGGGAGACCCAGTACTTC.

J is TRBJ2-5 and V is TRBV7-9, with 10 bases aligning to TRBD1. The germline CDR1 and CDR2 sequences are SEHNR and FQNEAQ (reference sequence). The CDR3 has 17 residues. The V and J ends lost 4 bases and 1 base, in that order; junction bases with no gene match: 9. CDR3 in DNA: TGTGCCAGCAGCTCGGGACAGGGGTTCGGGTGCCAAGAGACCCAGTACTTC. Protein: CASSSGQGFGCQETQYF. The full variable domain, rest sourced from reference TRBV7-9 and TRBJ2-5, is DTGVSQNPRHKITKRGQNVTFRCDPISEHNRLYWYRQTLGQGPEFLTYFQNEAQLEKSRLLSDRFSAERPKGSFSTLEIQRTEQGDSAMYLCASSSGQGFGCQETQYFGPGTRLLVL.

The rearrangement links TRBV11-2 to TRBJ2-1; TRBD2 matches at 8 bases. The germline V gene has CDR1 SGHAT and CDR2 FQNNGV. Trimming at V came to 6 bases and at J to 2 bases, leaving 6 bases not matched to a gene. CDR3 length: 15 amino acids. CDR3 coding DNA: TGTGCCAGCAGACGAAGCGGGGGTGCCTACAATGAGCAGTTCTTC. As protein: CASRRSGGAYNEQFF.

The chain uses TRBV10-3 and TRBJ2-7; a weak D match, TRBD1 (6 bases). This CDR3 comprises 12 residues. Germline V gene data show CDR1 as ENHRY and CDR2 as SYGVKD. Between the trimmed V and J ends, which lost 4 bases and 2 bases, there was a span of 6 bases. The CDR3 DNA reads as TGTGCCATCAGTGGGGACACCTACGAGCAGTACTTC. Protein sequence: CAISGDTYEQYF.

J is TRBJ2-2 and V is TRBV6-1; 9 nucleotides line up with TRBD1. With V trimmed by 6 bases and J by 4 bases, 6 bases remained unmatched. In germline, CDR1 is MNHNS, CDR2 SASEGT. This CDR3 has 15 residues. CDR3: CASRRSTGGTGELFF. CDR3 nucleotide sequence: TGTGCCAGCAGGCGCTCGACAGGGGGCACCGGGGAGCTGTTTTTT.